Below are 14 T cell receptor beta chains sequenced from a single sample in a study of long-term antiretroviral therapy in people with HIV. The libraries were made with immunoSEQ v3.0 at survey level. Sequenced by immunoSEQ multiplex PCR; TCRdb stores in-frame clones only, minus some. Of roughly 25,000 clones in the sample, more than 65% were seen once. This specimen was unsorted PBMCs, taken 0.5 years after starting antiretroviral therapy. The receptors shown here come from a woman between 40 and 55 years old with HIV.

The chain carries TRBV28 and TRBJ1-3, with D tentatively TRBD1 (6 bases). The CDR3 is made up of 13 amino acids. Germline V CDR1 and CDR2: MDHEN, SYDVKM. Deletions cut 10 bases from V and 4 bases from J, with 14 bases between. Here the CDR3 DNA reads TGTGCCACGGGGGAGGGGGTAGGAAACACCATATATTTT. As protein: CATGEGVGNTIYF.

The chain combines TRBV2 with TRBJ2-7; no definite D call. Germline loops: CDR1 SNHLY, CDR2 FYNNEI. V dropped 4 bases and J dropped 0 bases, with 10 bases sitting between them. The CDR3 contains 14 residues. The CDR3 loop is CASSAQVGSYEQYF. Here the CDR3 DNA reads TGTGCCAGCAGTGCTCAGGTCGGCTCCTACGAGCAGTACTTC.

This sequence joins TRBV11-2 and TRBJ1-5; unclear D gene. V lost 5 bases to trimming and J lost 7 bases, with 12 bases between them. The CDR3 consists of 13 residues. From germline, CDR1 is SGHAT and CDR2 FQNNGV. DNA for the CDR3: TGTGCCAGCAGCCGGACGAGCGGCCAGCCCCAGCATTTT. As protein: CASSRTSGQPQHF.

The CDR3: CASSPNREVSYGYTF. The CDR3 DNA follows: TGTGCCAGCTCGCCCAACCGTGAAGTGTCCTATGGCTACACCTTC. This chain links TRBV18 with TRBJ1-2; D ambiguous. CDR3 length: 15 amino acids. Trimming stripped 6 bases from V and 4 bases from J, with 18 bases between. Germline assignment: CDR1 KGHSH and CDR2 LQKENI.

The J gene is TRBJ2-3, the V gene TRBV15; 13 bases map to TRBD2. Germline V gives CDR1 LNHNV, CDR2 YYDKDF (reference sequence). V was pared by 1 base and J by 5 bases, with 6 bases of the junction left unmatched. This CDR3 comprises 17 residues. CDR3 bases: TGTGCCACCAGCAGAGTTACTAGCGGGGGGGCCCAAGATACGCAGTATTTT. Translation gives CATSRVTSGGAQDTQYF.

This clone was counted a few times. As DNA, the CDR3 is TGTGCCAGCAGGGGGGAGGGGGGCTCAGAGCCCCAGCATTTT. Residues: CASRGEGGSEPQHF. This chain uses TRBV7-9 with TRBJ1-5; D is possibly TRBD1 (6 bases). This CDR3 contains 14 residues. Deletions cut 6 bases from V and 8 bases from J, with 17 bases between. Germline V lookup: CDR1 SEHNR, CDR2 FQNEAQ (reference sequence). Looking up the rest from reference TRBV7-9 and TRBJ1-5 gives the full variable domain: DTGVSQNPRHKITKRGQNVTFRCDPISEHNRLYWYRQTLGQGPEFLTYFQNEAQLEKSRLLSDRFSAERPKGSFSTLEIQRTEQGDSAMYLCASRGEGGSEPQHFGDGTRLSIL.

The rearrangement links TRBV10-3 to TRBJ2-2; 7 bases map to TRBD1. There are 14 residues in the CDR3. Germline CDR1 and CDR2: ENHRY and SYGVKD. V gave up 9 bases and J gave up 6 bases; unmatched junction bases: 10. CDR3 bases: TGTGCCATGACTCGGACAGGACGGGCCGGGGAGCTGTTTTTT. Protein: CAMTRTGRAGELFF.

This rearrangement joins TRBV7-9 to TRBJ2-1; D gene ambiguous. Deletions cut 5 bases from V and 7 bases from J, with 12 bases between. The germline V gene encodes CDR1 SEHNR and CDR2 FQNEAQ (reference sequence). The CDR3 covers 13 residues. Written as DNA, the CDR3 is TGTGCCAGCAGCCCCGTTGGGAAAAATGAGCAGTTCTTC. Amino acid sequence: CASSPVGKNEQFF.

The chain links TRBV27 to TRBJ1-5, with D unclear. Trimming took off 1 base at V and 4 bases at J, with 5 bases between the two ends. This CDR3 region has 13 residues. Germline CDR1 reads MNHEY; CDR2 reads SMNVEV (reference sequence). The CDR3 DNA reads TGTGCCAGCAGTTTATGGCTAAATCAGCCCCAGCATTTT. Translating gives CASSLWLNQPQHF.

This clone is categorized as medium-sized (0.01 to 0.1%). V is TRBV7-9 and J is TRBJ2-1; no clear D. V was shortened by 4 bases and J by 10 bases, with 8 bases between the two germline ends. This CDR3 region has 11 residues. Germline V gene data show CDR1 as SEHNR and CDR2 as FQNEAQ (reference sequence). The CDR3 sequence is CASSSTQEQFF. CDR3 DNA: TGTGCCAGCAGCTCCACTCAAGAGCAGTTCTTC.

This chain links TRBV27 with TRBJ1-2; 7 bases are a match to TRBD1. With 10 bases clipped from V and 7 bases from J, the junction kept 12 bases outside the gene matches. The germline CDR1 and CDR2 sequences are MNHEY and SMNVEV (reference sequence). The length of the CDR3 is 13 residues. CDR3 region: CATPTGDSSGYTF. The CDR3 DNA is TGTGCCACTCCCACAGGGGATTCCAGTGGCTACACCTTC.

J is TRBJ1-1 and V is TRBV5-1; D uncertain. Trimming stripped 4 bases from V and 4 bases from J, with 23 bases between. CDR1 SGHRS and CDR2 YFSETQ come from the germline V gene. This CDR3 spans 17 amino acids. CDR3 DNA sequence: TGCGCCAGCAGCAGTGCCGGTCGAGGAACGGGGAGCACTGAAGCTTTCTTT. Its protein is CASSSAGRGTGSTEAFF.

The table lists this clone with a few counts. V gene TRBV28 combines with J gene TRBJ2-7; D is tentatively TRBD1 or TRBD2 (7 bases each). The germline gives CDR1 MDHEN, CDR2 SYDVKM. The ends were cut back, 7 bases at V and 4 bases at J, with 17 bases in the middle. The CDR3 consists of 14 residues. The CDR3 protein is CASTPGGQHYEQYF. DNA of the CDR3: TGTGCCAGCACCCCGGGGGGACAGCATTACGAGCAGTACTTC.

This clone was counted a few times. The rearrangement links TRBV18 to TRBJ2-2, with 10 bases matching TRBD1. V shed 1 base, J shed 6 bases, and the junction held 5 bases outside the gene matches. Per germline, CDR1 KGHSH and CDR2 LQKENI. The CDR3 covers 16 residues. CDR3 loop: CASSPQRQGAPGELFF. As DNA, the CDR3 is TGTGCCAGCTCACCACAGAGACAGGGGGCTCCCGGGGAGCTGTTTTTT.